This entry lists 4 T cell receptor beta chains sequenced from one sample in a study of blood T cell repertoires in COVID-19. Profiling relied on immunoSEQ multiplex PCR, and the TCRdb table lists in-frame clones only, not all of them. This table has 200,000 or so clones, roughly 87% appearing once. The sample taken for sequencing was peripheral blood. All receptors derive from a man in his forties or fifties with active or convalescent COVID-19.

Of note for this clone: The junction differs from germline at one of its ends, possibly a read error. V gene TRBV19 combines with J gene TRBJ1-1; 8 bases are a match to TRBD1. Looked up from germline, CDR1 is LNHDA and CDR2 is SQIVND (reference sequence). The CDR3 extends over 13 amino acids. CDR3 in amino acids: CAISTGGSTEAFF. The CDR3 DNA reads TGTGCCATTAGTACAGGGGGAAGCACTGAAGCTTTCTTT.

The V and J genes are TRBV9 and TRBJ2-3, with TRBD2 matching 12 bases. The CDR3 loop spans 16 amino acids. V dropped 3 bases and J dropped 4; count of bases not matched to a gene: 6. CDR1 and CDR2 from the germline V gene are SGDLS and YYNGEE. The CDR3 is CASSAWTSGASDTQYF. In DNA, the CDR3 is TGTGCCAGCAGCGCTTGGACTAGCGGGGCGTCAGATACGCAGTATTTT.

The V call is TRBV15, the J call TRBJ2-1; 8 bases map to TRBD1. The CDR3 contains 13 residues. Trimming cost V 9 bases and J 5 bases; bases outside gene matches: 6. Per germline, CDR1 LNHNV and CDR2 YYDKDF (reference sequence). DNA for the CDR3: TGTGCCACAACCCCCAGGGGGCACAATGAGCAGTTCTTC. Protein product: CATTPRGHNEQFF.

The chain joins TRBV6-5 to TRBJ1-1, with 9 nucleotides matching TRBD1. Germline V gene lookup returns CDR1 MNHEY and CDR2 SVGAGI. V shed 7 bases, J shed 7 bases, and the junction held 10 bases outside the gene matches. The CDR3 has 14 amino acids. CDR3 residues: CASTRGTGRVEAFF. Written as DNA, the CDR3 is TGTGCCAGCACCCGAGGGACAGGGCGCGTTGAAGCTTTCTTT.